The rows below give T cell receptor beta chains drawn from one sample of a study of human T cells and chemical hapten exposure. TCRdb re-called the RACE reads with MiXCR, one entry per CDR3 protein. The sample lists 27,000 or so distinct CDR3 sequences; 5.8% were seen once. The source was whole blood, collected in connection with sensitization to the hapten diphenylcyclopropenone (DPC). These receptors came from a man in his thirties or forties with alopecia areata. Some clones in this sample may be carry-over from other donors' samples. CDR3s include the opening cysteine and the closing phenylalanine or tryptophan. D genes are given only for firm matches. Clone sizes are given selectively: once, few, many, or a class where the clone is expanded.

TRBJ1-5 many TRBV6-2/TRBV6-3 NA CASSYRESNQPQHF
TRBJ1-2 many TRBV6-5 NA CASSSPTGALYGYTF
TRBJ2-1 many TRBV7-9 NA CASSLASIYNEQFF
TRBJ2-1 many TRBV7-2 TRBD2 CASSTTLAGYINEQFF
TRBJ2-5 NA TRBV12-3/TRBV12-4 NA CASSFGRETQYF
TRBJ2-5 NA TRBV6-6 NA CASSPREKETQYF
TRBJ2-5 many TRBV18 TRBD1 CASRLGQGEETQYF
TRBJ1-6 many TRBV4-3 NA CASSHTQSSYNSPLHF
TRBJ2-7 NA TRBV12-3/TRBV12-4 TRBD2 CASTPSGNSEQYF
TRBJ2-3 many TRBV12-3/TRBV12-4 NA CASAVDTQYF
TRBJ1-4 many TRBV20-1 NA CSAASRTLREKLFF
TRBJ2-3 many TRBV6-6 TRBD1 CATRTGGSTDTQYF
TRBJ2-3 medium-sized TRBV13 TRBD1 CASSLAGQEITDTQYF
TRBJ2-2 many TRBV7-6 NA CASSLAGVGPSKAGELFF
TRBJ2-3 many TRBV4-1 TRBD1 CASSQVWQGGTDTQYF
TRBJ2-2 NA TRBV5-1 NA CASSSTSRERGTGELFF
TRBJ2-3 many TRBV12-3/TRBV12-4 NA CASSFAAEAQYF
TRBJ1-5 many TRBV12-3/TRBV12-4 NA CASSLTGNQPQHF
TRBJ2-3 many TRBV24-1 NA CATSDSKIQDTQYF
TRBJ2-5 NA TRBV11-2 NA CASTLPGAETQYF
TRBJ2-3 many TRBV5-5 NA CASSSNADTQYF
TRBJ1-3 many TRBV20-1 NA CSATGEGNTIYF
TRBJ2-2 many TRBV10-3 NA CAISADPNTGELFF
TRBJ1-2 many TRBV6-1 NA CASSETTVSYGYTF
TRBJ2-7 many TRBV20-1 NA CSALGLRGAYEQYF
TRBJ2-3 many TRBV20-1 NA CSARDQWGSSTDTQYF
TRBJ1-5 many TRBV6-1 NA CASVVGSKSNQPQHF
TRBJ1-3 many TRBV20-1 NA CSASPKDTIYF
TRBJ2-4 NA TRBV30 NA CAWSPGAKNIQYF
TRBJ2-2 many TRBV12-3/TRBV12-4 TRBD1 CASRITGGGGELFF
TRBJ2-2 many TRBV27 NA CASRSPGTVNTGELFF
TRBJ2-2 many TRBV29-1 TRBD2 CSVDSGRRTGELFF
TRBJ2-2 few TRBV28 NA CASSPEGRGGELFF
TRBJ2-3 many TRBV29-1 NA CSVEGGWTTPQYF
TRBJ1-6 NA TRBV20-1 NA CSARRTDSPLHF
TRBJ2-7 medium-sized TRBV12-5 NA CASGLGTSVPIYEQYF
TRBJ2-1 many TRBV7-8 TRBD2 CASSQGASGRAYNEQFF
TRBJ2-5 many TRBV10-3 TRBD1 CAISDRDRGRETQYF
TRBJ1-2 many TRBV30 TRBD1 CAWSTARGAGYTF
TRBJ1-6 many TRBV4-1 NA CASSQGGALDSPLHF
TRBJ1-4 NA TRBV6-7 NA CASTGTNEKLFF
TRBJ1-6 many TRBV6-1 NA CASSEGGPSEGGPSPLHF
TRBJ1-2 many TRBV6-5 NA CASSYEGYYGYSYYGYTF
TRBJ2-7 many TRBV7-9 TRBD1 CASSTLQGTLYEQYF
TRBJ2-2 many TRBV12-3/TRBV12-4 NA CASSFSRAGELFF
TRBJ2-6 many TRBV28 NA CASSLGGSGANVLTF
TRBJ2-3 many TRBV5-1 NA CASRLYRSTDTQYF
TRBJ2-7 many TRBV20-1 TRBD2 CSASFPTSGSGEQYF
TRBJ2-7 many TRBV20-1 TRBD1 CSAIGQAGDEQYF
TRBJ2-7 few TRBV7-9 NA CASSLRTYEQYF
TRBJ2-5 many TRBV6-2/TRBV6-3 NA CASSPGASVETQYF
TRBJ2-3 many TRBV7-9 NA CASSLPGGSTDTQYF
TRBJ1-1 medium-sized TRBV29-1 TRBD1 CSATTGGDTEAFF
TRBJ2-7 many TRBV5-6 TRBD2 CASSFRLAGSYEQYF
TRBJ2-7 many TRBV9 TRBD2 CASSVAASGTSPSSYEQYF
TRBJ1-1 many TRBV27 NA CASRGPLRGYDTEAFF
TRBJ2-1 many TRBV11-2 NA CASSLDRPASNEQFF
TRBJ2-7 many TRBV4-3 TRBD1 CASSQGTGRSSYEQYF
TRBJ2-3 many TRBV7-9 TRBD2 CAKKGEGDTQYF